Shown below are 7 T cell receptor beta chains from a single sample sequenced in a study of T cell responses to AZD1222 COVID-19 vaccine. Only in-frame clones appear in the TCRdb table, and some are missing; sequencing was by immunoSEQ multiplex PCR. The table has 130,000 to 150,000 clones, 85% to 95% seen once. The sample in question was peripheral blood, obtained on day 0 of AZD1222 vaccination. These receptors came from an adult in good health.

V usage is TRBV18 and J usage is TRBJ2-1, with D perhaps matching TRBD2 (7 bases). Trimming cost V 6 bases and J 7 bases, with 19 bases left between them. The CDR3 spans 15 residues. Germline loops: CDR1 KGHSH, CDR2 LQKENI. The CDR3 spells CASSPGASGLNEQFF. CDR3 DNA sequence: TGTGCCAGCTCCCCAGGGGCTAGCGGCCTAAATGAGCAGTTCTTC.

J is TRBJ1-5 and V is TRBV15; tentative D call: TRBD1 (5 bases). The CDR3 is 15 amino acids. V lost 7 bases and J 2 bases, leaving 15 bases between the germline ends. Looked up from germline, CDR1 is LNHNV and CDR2 is YYDKDF (reference sequence). DNA for the CDR3: TGTGCCACCAAATCGGGGGAATCGGGCAATCAGCCCCAGCATTTT. Its protein is CATKSGESGNQPQHF.

The gene calls are TRBV6-6 and TRBJ1-4; 9 bases are shared with TRBD1. V shed 1 base, J shed 7 bases, and the junction held 4 bases outside the gene matches. The CDR3 consists of 15 residues. From germline, CDR1 is MNHNY and CDR2 SVGAGI (reference sequence). The CDR3 sequence is CASSYFGQGSEKLFF. CDR3 sequence (DNA): TGTGCCAGCAGTTACTTCGGACAGGGGAGTGAAAAACTGTTTTTT.

The gene calls are TRBV5-6 and TRBJ1-1; D is unclear. V was pared by 4 bases and J by 8 bases, with 18 bases between. CDR1 is SGHDT and CDR2 is YYEEEE in the germline V gene. The CDR3 is made up of 14 amino acids. This CDR3 is CASSKGTGRREAFF. The CDR3 nucleotides read TGTGCCAGCAGCAAGGGAACCGGTCGGCGGGAAGCTTTCTTT.

The rearrangement uses TRBV2 and TRBJ2-7; TRBD1 aligns across 9 bases. Looked up from germline, CDR1 is SNHLY and CDR2 is FYNNEI. Losses at the gene ends were 4 bases for V and 2 bases for J; bases not matched to a gene: 3. The CDR3 runs to 14 residues. CDR3 sequence reads: CASSAGTGPYEQYF. The CDR3 coding sequence is TGTGCCAGCAGTGCTGGGACAGGGCCCTACGAGCAGTACTTC.

The chain has TRBV7-2 and TRBJ2-1, with D possibly being TRBD2 (6 bases). Per germline, CDR1 SGHTA and CDR2 FQGNSA. This CDR3 region has 16 residues. The V and J ends lost 1 base and 5 bases respectively, with 15 bases between them. The CDR3 DNA is TGTGCCAGCAGCTTAGTGGTTGGCAGCGGGCACAATGAGCAGTTCTTC. It yields the protein CASSLVVGSGHNEQFF. The entire variable domain, with the rest obtained from reference TRBV7-2 and TRBJ2-1, is as follows: GAGVSQSPSNKVTEKGKDVELRCDPISGHTALYWYRQSLGQGLEFLIYFQGNSAPDKSGLPSDRFSAERTGGSVSTLTIQRTQQEDSAVYLCASSLVVGSGHNEQFFGPGTRLTVL.

The chain uses TRBV6-6 and TRBJ1-4; D not resolved. The CDR3 runs 11 residues. CDR1 is MNHNY, CDR2 SVGAGI, per germline (reference sequence). Trimming stripped 5 bases from V and 8 bases from J, with 6 bases between. The CDR3, as DNA: TGTGCCAGCAGTCGAAACGAAAAACTGTTTTTT. This encodes CASSRNEKLFF.